This T cell receptor beta chain emerged from a study of blood T cells in healthy people across ages. The ends lost 3 bases at V and 7 bases at J; junction bases unmatched: 4. Germline CDR1 MDHEN, CDR2 SYDVKM. The CDR3 covers 15 residues. Sample-barcoded 5' priming and a J-beta primer mix drove a second PCR of roughly 6 to 12 cycles. One entry per CDR3 protein results from TCRdb running MiXCR on the 5' RACE reads. The sample contains 800,000 or so distinct CDR3 sequences, around 62% of which appear only once. The chain combines TRBV28 with TRBJ2-4; 12 positions match TRBD2. This clonotype originated in a man aged 25 to 45 in good health. The material sequenced was blood. The CDR3 reads CASSFLAGGPNIQYF. Written as DNA, the CDR3 is TGTGCCAGCAGTTTCCTAGCGGGGGGGCCCAACATTCAGTACTTC.